The 9 T cell receptor beta chains below were found in one sample sequenced in a study of blood T cell repertoires in COVID-19. Clones were read by immunoSEQ multiplex PCR, and TCRdb kept only the in-frame ones, dropping some. The data show 150,000 to 200,000 clones, 70% to 90% seen once. The source material was peripheral blood. The receptors shown here come from a man in his forties or fifties with active or convalescent COVID-19.

The rearrangement links TRBV11-3 to TRBJ1-3; 7 bases align to TRBD1. The germline gives CDR1 SGHNT, CDR2 YENEEA. This CDR3 comprises 17 residues. With 0 bases clipped from V and 0 bases from J, the junction kept 5 bases outside the gene matches. CDR3 coding DNA: TGTGCCAGCAGCTTAGACGGACAGGCGCTCTCTGGAAACACCATATATTTT. It specifies CASSLDGQALSGNTIYF.

The chain links TRBV4-1 to TRBJ2-7; the match to TRBD2 covers 7 bases. This CDR3 region has 14 residues. J lost 2 bases, V lost 0 bases, and 1 base had no gene match. The germline gives CDR1 MGHRA, CDR2 YSYEKL. The CDR3 loop is CASSQDGGTYEQYF. CDR3 sequence (DNA): TGCGCCAGCAGCCAAGACGGGGGGACCTACGAGCAGTACTTC.

The rearrangement joins TRBV27 to TRBJ2-1; 12 bases agree with TRBD2. The CDR3 runs 18 residues. V trimming: 3 bases; J trimming: 2 bases; junction bases outside the gene matches: 8. Germline V gives CDR1 MNHEY, CDR2 SMNVEV (reference sequence). CDR3 residues: CASSFLLAGGPTYNEQFF. The DNA of the CDR3 is TGTGCCAGCAGTTTCTTACTAGCGGGGGGTCCCACCTACAATGAGCAGTTCTTC.

The chain carries TRBV5-1 and TRBJ2-5; 9 bases agree with TRBD2. The germline V gene encodes CDR1 SGHRS and CDR2 YFSETQ. The CDR3 runs 15 residues. V dropped 4 bases and J dropped 3; count of bases not matched to a gene: 7. CDR3 amino acids: CASSPGLASKETQYF. CDR3 nucleotide sequence: TGCGCCAGCAGCCCGGGACTAGCCTCTAAAGAGACCCAGTACTTC.

The chain combines TRBV30 with TRBJ2-1, with a tentative D call TRBD1 (6 bases). The CDR3 length is 15 residues. CDR1 and CDR2 (germline): GTSNPN, SVGIG (reference sequence). V shed 2 bases and J shed 8 bases, with 19 bases lying between them. Here the CDR3 DNA reads TGTGCCTGGAGTAAAATCCAGGGGAATCGGCATGAGCAGTTCTTC. Translating gives CAWSKIQGNRHEQFF.

The chain combines TRBV3-1 (or the pseudogene TRBV3-2) with TRBJ1-3; D may be TRBD1 (6 bases). The CDR3 covers 13 residues. CDR1 and CDR2 (germline): LGHDT, YNNKEL (reference sequence). The ends were cut back, 4 bases at V and 4 bases at J, with 8 bases in the middle. The chain's CDR3 is CASSRGQGNTIYF. CDR3 DNA: TGTGCCAGCAGCCGGGGGCAGGGAAACACCATATATTTT.

This clone came up a few times. V usage is TRBV12-3 or TRBV12-4 and J usage is TRBJ1-6, with D tentatively TRBD1 (5 bases). V was clipped by 6 bases and J by 13 bases, with 13 bases between them. The CDR3 sequence is 12 residues long. The CDR3, as DNA: TGTGCCAGCAGCCCCGTAGGGGCGCCCCTCCACTTT. Translating gives CASSPVGAPLHF.

J is TRBJ2-1 and V is TRBV28; 10 bases are shared with TRBD2. Per germline, CDR1 MDHEN and CDR2 SYDVKM. The CDR3 is 18 amino acids. With V trimmed by 3 bases and J by 8 bases, 16 bases remained unmatched. The CDR3 DNA follows: TGTGCCAGCAGTTTCAGGCCCCCCAGACTAGCGGGCAAGTATGAGCAGTTCTTC. The encoded protein is CASSFRPPRLAGKYEQFF.

The chain couples TRBV11-2 to TRBJ2-2; TRBD2 matches at 10 bases. Germline V gene sequence: CDR1 SGHAT, CDR2 FQNNGV. This CDR3 has 16 residues. Trimming at V came to 3 bases and at J to 4 bases, leaving 5 bases not matched to a gene. The CDR3 DNA is TGTGCCAGCAGCTTGGTAGCGGGAGGAGGCACCGGGGAGCTGTTTTTT. Translated: CASSLVAGGGTGELFF.